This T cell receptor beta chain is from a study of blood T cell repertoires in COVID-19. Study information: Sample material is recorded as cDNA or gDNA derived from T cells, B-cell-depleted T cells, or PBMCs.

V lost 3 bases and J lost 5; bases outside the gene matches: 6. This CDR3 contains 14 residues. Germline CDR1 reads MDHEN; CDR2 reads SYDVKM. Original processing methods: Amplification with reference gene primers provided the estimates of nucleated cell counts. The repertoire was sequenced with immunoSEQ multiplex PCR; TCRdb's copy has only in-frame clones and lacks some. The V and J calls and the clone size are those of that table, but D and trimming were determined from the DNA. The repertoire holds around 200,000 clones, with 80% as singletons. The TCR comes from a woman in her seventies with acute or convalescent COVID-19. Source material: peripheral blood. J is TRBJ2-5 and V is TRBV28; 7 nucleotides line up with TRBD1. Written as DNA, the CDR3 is TGTGCCAGCAGTTTCGGACAGGTGGTGGAGACCCAGTACTTC. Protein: CASSFGQVVETQYF.